The present entry profiles one T cell receptor (beta chain) with its context. Its antigen is currently unknown. The sample originates from a study of T cells after yellow fever vaccination. Study background: Fractions of low cell number were prepared using SMART-Seq v4 Ultra Low Input.

V was clipped by 5 bases and J by 0 bases, with 10 bases between them. The germline V gene encodes CDR1 DFQATT and CDR2 SNEGSKA (reference sequence). The CDR3 is 14 residues long. 5'RACE template switching generated TCR cDNA, adding a universal primer site and UMIs. One entry per CDR3 protein, called by TCRdb with MiXCR from the 5' RACE reads. Among about 630,000 distinct CDR3 sequences listed, 12% were seen once. Broader study findings: After the booster, 96% of CD4 and more than 75% of CD8 primary-response clones were re-detected. Abundant clonotypes from the bulk population could have been carried over as contaminants into FACS-sorted repertoires.

The sequencing used PBMCs, collected on the day of the yellow fever booster vaccination. The TCR comes from a man younger than 45 who received the YFV17D yellow fever vaccine. The chain links TRBV20-1 to TRBJ2-2, with D uncertain. The CDR3 spells CSARRPANTGELFF. The DNA of the CDR3 is TGCAGTGCTCGGCGACCCGCGAACACCGGGGAGCTGTTTTTT.